This T cell receptor beta chain originates from a study of T cell responses to AZD1222 COVID-19 vaccine. Broader study findings: Two doses of AZD1222 preceded a rise in Spike-specific TCR breadth and depth. Reports indicate that nearly half of spike-specific TCRs are directed at unmutated variant regions. Along spike, vaccine-associated CD4 TCRs were found throughout, with dominance at 160-218 and 743-854.

Clones were sequenced by immunoSEQ multiplex PCR, and TCRdb holds only the in-frame ones, with some missing. This sample has roughly 110,000 clones, with 91% found just once. This CDR3 region has 12 residues. The V gene's germline CDR1 is SGHKS and CDR2 YYEKEE (reference sequence). V was clipped by 2 bases and J by 8 bases, with 7 bases between them. With regard to this clone: Its antigen remains unknown.

The source material was peripheral blood, sampled on day 0 of AZD1222 vaccination. The source of this sequence is an adult in good health. The chain employs TRBV5-5 and TRBJ1-4; no reliable D call. DNA of the CDR3: TGTGCCAGCAGCTTTGGACCGGAAAAACTGTTTTTT. It yields the protein CASSFGPEKLFF.